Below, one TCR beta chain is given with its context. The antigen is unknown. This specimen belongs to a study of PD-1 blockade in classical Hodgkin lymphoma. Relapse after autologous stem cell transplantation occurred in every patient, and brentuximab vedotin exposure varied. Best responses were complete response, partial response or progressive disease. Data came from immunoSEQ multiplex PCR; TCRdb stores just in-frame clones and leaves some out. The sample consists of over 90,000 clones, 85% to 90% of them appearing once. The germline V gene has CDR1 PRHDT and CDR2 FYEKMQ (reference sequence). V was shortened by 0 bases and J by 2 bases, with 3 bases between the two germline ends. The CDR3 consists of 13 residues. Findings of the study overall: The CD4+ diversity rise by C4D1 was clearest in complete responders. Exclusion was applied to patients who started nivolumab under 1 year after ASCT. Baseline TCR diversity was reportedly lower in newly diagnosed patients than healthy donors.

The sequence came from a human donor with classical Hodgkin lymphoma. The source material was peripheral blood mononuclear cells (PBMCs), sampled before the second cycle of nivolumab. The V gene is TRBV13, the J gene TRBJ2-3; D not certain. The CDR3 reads CASSLGVTDTQYF. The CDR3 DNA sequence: TGTGCCAGCAGCTTAGGAGTCACAGATACGCAGTATTTT. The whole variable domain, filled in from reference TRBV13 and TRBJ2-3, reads AAGVIQSPRHLIKEKRETATLKCYPIPRHDTVYWYQQGPGQDPQFLISFYEKMQSDKGSIPDRFSAQQFSDYHSELNMSSLELGDSALYFCASSLGVTDTQYFGPGTRLTVL.